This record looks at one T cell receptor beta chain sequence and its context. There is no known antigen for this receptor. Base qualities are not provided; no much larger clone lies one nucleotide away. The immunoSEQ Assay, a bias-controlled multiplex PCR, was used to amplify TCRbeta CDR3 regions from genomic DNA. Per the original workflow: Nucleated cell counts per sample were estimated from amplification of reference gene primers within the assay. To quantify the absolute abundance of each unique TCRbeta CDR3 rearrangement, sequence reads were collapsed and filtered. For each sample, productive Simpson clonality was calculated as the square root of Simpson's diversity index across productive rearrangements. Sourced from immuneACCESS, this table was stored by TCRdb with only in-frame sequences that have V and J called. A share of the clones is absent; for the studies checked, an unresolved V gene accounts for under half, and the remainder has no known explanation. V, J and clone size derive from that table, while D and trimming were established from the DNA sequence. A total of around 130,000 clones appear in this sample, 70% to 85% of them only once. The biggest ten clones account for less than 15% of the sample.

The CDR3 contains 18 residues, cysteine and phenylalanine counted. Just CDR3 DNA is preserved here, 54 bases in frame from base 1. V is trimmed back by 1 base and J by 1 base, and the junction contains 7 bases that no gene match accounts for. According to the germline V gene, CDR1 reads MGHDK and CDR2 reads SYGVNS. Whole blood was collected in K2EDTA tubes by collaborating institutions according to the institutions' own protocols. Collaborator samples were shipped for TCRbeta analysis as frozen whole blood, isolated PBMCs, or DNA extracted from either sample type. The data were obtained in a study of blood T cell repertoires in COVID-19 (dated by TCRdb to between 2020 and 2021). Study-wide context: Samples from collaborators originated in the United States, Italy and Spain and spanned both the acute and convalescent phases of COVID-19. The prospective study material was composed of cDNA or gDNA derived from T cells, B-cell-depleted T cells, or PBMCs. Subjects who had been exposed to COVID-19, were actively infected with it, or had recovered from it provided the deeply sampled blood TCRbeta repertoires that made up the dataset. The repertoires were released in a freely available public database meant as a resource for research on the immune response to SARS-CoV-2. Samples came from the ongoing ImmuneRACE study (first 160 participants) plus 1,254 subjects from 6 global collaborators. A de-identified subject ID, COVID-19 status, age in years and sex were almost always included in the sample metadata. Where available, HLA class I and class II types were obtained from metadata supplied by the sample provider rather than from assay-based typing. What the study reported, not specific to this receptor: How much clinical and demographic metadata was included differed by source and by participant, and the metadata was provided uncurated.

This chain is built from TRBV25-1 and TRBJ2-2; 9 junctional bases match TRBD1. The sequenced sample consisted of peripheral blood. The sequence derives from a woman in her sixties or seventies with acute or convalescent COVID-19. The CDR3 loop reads CASSEWVLGQGNTGELFF. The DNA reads TGTGCCAGCAGTGAATGGGTTCTGGGACAGGGGAACACCGGGGAGCTGTTTTTT.